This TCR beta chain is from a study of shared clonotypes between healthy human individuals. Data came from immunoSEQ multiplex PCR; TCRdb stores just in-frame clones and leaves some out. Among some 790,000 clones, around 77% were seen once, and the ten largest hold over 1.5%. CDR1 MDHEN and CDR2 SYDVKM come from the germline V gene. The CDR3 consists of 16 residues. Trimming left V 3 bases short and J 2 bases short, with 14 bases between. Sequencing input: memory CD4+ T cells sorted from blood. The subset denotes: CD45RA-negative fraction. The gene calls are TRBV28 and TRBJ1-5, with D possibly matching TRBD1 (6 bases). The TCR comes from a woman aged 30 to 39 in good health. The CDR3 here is CASSFLLRGGNQPQHF. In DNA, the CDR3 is TGTGCCAGCAGTTTCCTCCTCAGGGGTGGCAATCAGCCCCAGCATTTT.